This T cell receptor beta chain appears in the sequencing data of a study of T cells in Graves' hyperthyroidism and ophthalmopathy. This clonotype turned up a few times. CDR3 size: 17 residues. Between the trimmed V and J ends, which lost 3 bases and 1 base, there was a span of 15 bases. Germline V CDR1 and CDR2: MRHNA, SNTAGT. Researchers took RNA transcripts and amplified the TCR beta CDR3 regions from them. When the TCR CDR3 underwent first-round RT-PCR, the HTBI primer set was used. From the multiplex PCR reads, TCRdb called clonotypes with MiXCR, one entry per CDR3 protein. The table includes 550,000 to 600,000 distinct CDR3 sequences, approximately 15% detected once.

The TCR sequence derives from a woman younger than 35 with Graves' ophthalmopathy. Sequenced: blood. The V call is TRBV6-4, the J call TRBJ2-2; D possibly matches TRBD1 or TRBD2 (7 bases each). The CDR3 DNA sequence: TGTGCCAGCAGTGAATGGGGGGGACAGAGGAACACCGGGGAGCTGTTTTTT. This codes for CASSEWGGQRNTGELFF.